This is a list of T cell receptor beta chains from one sample in a study of identical twins. TCRdb itself ran the 5' RACE reads through MiXCR, one entry per CDR3 protein. The sample includes roughly 1,500,000 distinct CDR3 sequences, 32% of them seen just once. The sequenced sample was cord blood. These receptors all stem from a newborn girl in good health. Both conserved end residues are part of each CDR3.

j_gene | v_gene | CDR3aa
- | TRBV5-1 | CASSLTSSQKIEQYF
TRBJ2-7 | TRBV7-8 | CASSFRRVPYEQYF
TRBJ2-6 | TRBV5-1 | CASSLGRNSGANVLTF
TRBJ2-7 | TRBV11-2 | CASSLDLAGNYEQYF
TRBJ2-1 | TRBV29-1 | CSAALWTGPNEQFF
TRBJ2-1 | TRBV27 | CASSTPLAEQFF
TRBJ2-1 | TRBV18 | CASSPRVGAEINEQFF
TRBJ1-2 | TRBV28 | CASSFQTGANYGYTF
TRBJ1-6 | TRBV5-1 | CASGTSGNSPLHF
TRBJ1-6 | TRBV2 | CASSDRSSYNSPLHF
TRBJ1-2 | TRBV20-1 | CSARPRGEGTYGYTF
TRBJ2-7 | TRBV14 | CASSQQTRHRDEQYF
TRBJ2-1 | TRBV12-3/TRBV12-4 | CASSPLPGLAETDEQFF
TRBJ2-7 | TRBV6-5 | CASSYAGTGTYEQYF
TRBJ2-2 | TRBV2 | CARGLTNTGELFF
TRBJ1-1 | TRBV5-1 | CASSLIGGRDTEAFF
TRBJ1-1 | TRBV20-1 | CSAKRGGNTEAFF